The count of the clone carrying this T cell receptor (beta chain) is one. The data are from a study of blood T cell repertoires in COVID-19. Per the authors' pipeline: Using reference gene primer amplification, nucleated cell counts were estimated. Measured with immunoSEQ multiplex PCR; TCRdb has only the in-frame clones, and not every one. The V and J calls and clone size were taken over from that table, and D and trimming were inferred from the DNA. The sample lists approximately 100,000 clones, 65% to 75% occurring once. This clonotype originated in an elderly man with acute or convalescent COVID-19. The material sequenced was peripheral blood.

The CDR3 reads CASSLGFVRNIQYF. The DNA for the CDR3 is TGTGCCAGCAGCTTGGGATTCGTGCGAAACATTCAGTACTTC. J is TRBJ2-4 and V is TRBV5-5; D unclear. Germline V gene lookup returns CDR1 SGHKS and CDR2 YYEKEE (reference sequence). The V end lost 0 bases, the J end lost 6 bases, and 10 bases lay between the germline ends. The CDR3 totals 14 residues. Full variable domain (rest looked up from reference TRBV5-5 and TRBJ2-4): DAGVTQSPTHLIKTRGQQVTLRCSPISGHKSVSWYQQVLGQGPQFIFQYYEKEERGRGNFPDRFSARQFPNYSSELNVNALLLGDSALYLCASSLGFVRNIQYFGAGTRLSVL.